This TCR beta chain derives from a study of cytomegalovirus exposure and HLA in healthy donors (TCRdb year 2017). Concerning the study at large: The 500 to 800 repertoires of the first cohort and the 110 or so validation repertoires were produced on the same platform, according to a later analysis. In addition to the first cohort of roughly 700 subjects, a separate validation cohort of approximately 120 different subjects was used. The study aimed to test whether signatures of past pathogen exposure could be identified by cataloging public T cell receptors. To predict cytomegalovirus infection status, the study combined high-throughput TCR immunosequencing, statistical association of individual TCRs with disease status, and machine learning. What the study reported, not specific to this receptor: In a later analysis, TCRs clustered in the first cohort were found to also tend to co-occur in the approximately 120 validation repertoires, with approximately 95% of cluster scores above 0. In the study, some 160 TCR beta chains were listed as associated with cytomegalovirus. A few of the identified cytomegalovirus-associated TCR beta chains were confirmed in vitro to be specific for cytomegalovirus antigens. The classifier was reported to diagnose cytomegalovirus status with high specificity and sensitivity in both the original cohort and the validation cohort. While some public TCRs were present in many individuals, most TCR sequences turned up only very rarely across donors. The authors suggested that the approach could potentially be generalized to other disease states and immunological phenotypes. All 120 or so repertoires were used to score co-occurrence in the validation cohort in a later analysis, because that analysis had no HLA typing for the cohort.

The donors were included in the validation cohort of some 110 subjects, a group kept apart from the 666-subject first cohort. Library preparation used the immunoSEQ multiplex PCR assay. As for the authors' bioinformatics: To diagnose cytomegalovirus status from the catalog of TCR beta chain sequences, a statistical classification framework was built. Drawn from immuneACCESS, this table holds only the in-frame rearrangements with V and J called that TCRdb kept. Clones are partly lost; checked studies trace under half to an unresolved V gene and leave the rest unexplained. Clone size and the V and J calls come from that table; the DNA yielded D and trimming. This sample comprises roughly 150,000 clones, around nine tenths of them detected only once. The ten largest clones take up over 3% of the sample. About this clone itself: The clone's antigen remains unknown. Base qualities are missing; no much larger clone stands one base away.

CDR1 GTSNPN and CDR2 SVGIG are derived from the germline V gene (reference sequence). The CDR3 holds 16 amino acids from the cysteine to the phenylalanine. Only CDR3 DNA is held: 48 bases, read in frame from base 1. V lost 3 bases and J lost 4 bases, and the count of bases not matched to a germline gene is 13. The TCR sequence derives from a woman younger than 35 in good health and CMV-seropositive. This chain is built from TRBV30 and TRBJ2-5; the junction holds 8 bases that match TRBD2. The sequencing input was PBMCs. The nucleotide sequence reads TGTGCCTGGAGAAGGAAGGACGGGAGGGCCTTAGAGACCCAGTACTTC. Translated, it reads CAWRRKDGRALETQYF. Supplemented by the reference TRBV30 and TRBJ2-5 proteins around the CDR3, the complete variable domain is SQTIHQWPATLVQPVGSPLSLECTVEGTSNPNLYWYRQAAGRGLQLLFYSVGIGQISSEVPQNLSASRPQDRQFILSSKKLLLSDSGFYLCAWRRKDGRALETQYFGPGTRLLVL.